This passage covers 23 T cell receptor beta chains from one sample sequenced in a study of blood T cell repertoires in COVID-19. This table comes from immunoSEQ multiplex PCR, and its TCRdb copy is limited to in-frame clones, with some not included. The sample holds approximately 70,000 clones, less than 85% seen once. The sample comprised peripheral blood. These TCRs come from an elderly woman with active or convalescent COVID-19.

The V call is TRBV3-1 (or the pseudogene TRBV3-2), the J call TRBJ2-7, with 8 nucleotides matching TRBD2. The CDR3 is made up of 15 amino acids. J lost 5 bases, V lost 4 bases, and 10 bases had no gene match. Germline loops: CDR1 LGHDT, CDR2 YNNKEL (reference sequence). As DNA, the CDR3 is TGTGCCAGCAGCCTCGGGGGGCGGGGGGATCACGAGCAGTACTTC. Translated, it gives CASSLGGRGDHEQYF.

V gene TRBV5-1 combines with J gene TRBJ2-1; D is possibly TRBD1 (5 bases). The length of the CDR3 is 15 residues. The germline gives CDR1 SGHRS, CDR2 YFSETQ. The germline V and J ends were trimmed by 5 bases and 0 bases, with 12 bases remaining between them. Written as DNA, the CDR3 is TGCGCCAGCAGAAAAGGGGATAACTCCTACAATGAGCAGTTCTTC. This translates into CASRKGDNSYNEQFF.

In its sample, this clone was seen a few times. This chain uses TRBV19 with TRBJ1-3; D call uncertain. Germline values: CDR1 LNHDA, CDR2 SQIVND (reference sequence). V shed 7 bases and J shed 4 bases, with 8 bases lying between them. The length of the CDR3 is 12 residues. The CDR3, as DNA: TGTGCCAGTAAATCCTTGGGAAACACCATATATTTT. Its translation: CASKSLGNTIYF.

The V gene is TRBV7-9, the J gene TRBJ2-7; 9 bases fit TRBD1. Trimming removed 6 bases from V and 7 bases from J; junction bases left unmatched: 13. Per germline, CDR1 SEHNR and CDR2 FQNEAQ (reference sequence). This CDR3 has 15 amino acids. The chain's CDR3 is CASSSTGGARGEQYF. The CDR3 DNA reads TGTGCCAGCAGTTCAACAGGGGGCGCCCGGGGTGAGCAGTACTTC.

The CDR3 DNA follows: TGTGCCAGCAGTTATTCGTTGAGGGATACGCAGTATTTT. The encoded protein is CASSYSLRDTQYF. This chain links TRBV6-5 with TRBJ2-3; D not certain. CDR3 length: 13 residues. The germline gives CDR1 MNHEY, CDR2 SVGAGI. V was clipped by 3 bases and J by 6 bases, with 10 bases between them.

The chain employs TRBV7-9 and TRBJ2-7; 7 bases are a match to TRBD1. V was pared by 5 bases and J by 3 bases, with 7 bases of the junction left unmatched. In germline, CDR1 is SEHNR, CDR2 FQNEAQ (reference sequence). The CDR3 length is 14 residues. CDR3 DNA sequence: TGTGCCAGCAGCCCCGACAGGGTAATCTACGAGCAGTACTTC. Amino acid sequence: CASSPDRVIYEQYF. Using reference TRBV7-9 and TRBJ2-7 for the parts outside the CDR3, the full variable domain is DTGVSQNPRHKITKRGQNVTFRCDPISEHNRLYWYRQTLGQGPEFLTYFQNEAQLEKSRLLSDRFSAERPKGSFSTLEIQRTEQGDSAMYLCASSPDRVIYEQYFGPGTRLTVT.

This chain joins TRBV19 and TRBJ1-5; 9 bases are shared with TRBD1. The CDR3 is made up of 17 amino acids. Germline V gene data show CDR1 as LNHDA and CDR2 as SQIVND (reference sequence). V dropped 6 bases and J dropped 2; count of bases not matched to a gene: 11. The CDR3 loop is CASRNLQGARGNQPQHF. The DNA for the CDR3 is TGTGCCAGTAGAAACTTACAGGGGGCGAGGGGCAATCAGCCCCAGCATTTT.

The V and J genes are TRBV6-6 and TRBJ2-7; D may match TRBD1 or TRBD2 (5 bases each). The CDR3 spans 14 residues. Deletions cut 6 bases from V and 0 bases from J, with 12 bases between. Per the germline V gene, CDR1 is MNHNY and CDR2 is SVGAGI (reference sequence). CDR3 protein: CASRRGASSYEQYF. The CDR3 DNA is TGTGCCAGCAGACGAGGGGCTAGCTCCTACGAGCAGTACTTC.

V is TRBV4-1 and J is TRBJ2-4; possibly TRBD2 for D (5 bases). Trimming removed 1 base from V and 2 bases from J, with 12 bases in between. Germline lookup yields CDR1 MGHRA and CDR2 YSYEKL. The CDR3 runs 16 residues. DNA of the CDR3: TGCGCCAGCAGCCAAGGTCGGGGAGATACCAAAAACATTCAGTACTTC. Translated: CASSQGRGDTKNIQYF.

J is TRBJ1-1 and V is TRBV19, with 7 positions matching TRBD1. CDR1 is LNHDA and CDR2 is SQIVND in the germline V gene (reference sequence). The CDR3 is made up of 17 amino acids. V lost 3 bases to trimming and J lost 3 bases; unmatched junction nucleotides: 13. The CDR3 bases are TGTGCCAGTAGTATCTTTAACCCGGGACAGAGGTACACTGAAGCTTTCTTT. It yields the protein CASSIFNPGQRYTEAFF.

The rearrangement links TRBV20-1 to TRBJ2-3, with a possible D match to TRBD2 (5 bases). The germline V and J ends were trimmed by 3 bases and 4 bases, with 17 bases remaining between them. Germline lookup yields CDR1 DFQATT and CDR2 SNEGSKA (reference sequence). The CDR3 loop spans 15 amino acids. The CDR3 region is CSASLRGSWSDTQYF. As DNA, the CDR3 is TGCAGTGCTAGTCTACGAGGGAGTTGGTCAGATACGCAGTATTTT.

This chain connects TRBV5-6 to TRBJ2-5, with 8 bases lining up with TRBD2. The V gene end was trimmed by 4 bases and the J gene end by 4 bases; junction bases not matched to a gene: 12. CDR1 is SGHDT, CDR2 YYEEEE, per germline. The CDR3 has 16 residues. The CDR3 spells CASSPGLGSRGETQYF. The CDR3 nucleotides read TGTGCCAGCAGCCCGGGACTAGGGTCCCGCGGAGAGACCCAGTACTTC.

The chain has TRBV4-1 and TRBJ2-3, with 8 bases fitting TRBD2. Germline CDR1 and CDR2: MGHRA and YSYEKL. This CDR3 spans 14 amino acids. With V trimmed by 6 bases and J by 4 bases, 6 bases remained unmatched. CDR3 coding DNA: TGCGCCAGCAGATTTGCGGGGGGTGCAGATACGCAGTATTTT. Amino acids: CASRFAGGADTQYF.

V is TRBV2 and J is TRBJ1-3, with TRBD1 as a possible D gene (5 bases). Per the germline V gene, CDR1 is SNHLY and CDR2 is FYNNEI. The CDR3 length is 14 residues. The ends were cut back, 5 bases at V and 3 bases at J, with 11 bases in the middle. In DNA, the CDR3 is TGTGCCAGCAGTCTGGGGGGTGATGGAAACACCATATATTTT. Translation gives CASSLGGDGNTIYF.

This chain connects TRBV11-2 to TRBJ2-7; D ambiguous. CDR1 SGHAT and CDR2 FQNNGV come from the germline V gene. The ends were cut back, 2 bases at V and 4 bases at J, with 6 bases in the middle. This CDR3 comprises 12 residues. CDR3: CASSLLLYEQYF. CDR3 sequence (DNA): TGTGCCAGCAGCTTATTACTATACGAGCAGTACTTC.

This clone was seen only once. The chain employs TRBV4-3 and TRBJ1-4; 8 bases are a match to TRBD1. The CDR3 is 14 residues long. CDR1 and CDR2 from the germline V gene are LGHNA and YSLEER. V was pared by 1 base and J by 8 bases, with 3 bases of the junction left unmatched. CDR3 nucleotide sequence: TGCGCCAGCAGCCAAGGGACAGGGAGGGAAAAACTGTTTTTT. It translates to CASSQGTGREKLFF.

CDR3 coding DNA: TGTGCCAGCAGCTTTGACCCAGGGCGGCAGCCCCAGCATTTT. Encoded protein: CASSFDPGRQPQHF. J is TRBJ1-5 and V is TRBV7-2; the D gene is possibly TRBD1 (5 bases). This CDR3 contains 14 residues. The germline gives CDR1 SGHTA, CDR2 FQGNSA. V lost 3 bases, J lost 7 bases, and 13 bases lay in between.

This CDR3 is CATKRSLNEKLFF. The CDR3 DNA is TGTGCCACCAAACGGTCCCTTAATGAAAAACTGTTTTTT. The chain carries TRBV2 and TRBJ1-4; the D is unclear. CDR3 size: 13 residues. Germline V gene sequence: CDR1 SNHLY, CDR2 FYNNEI. Trimming removed 10 bases at V and 4 bases at J, with 13 bases between.

The chain carries TRBV11-2 and TRBJ2-7; TRBD1 aligns across 7 bases. V shed 0 bases and J 4 bases; nucleotides not matched to a gene: 6. The CDR3 extends over 15 amino acids. Per germline, CDR1 SGHAT and CDR2 FQNNGV. DNA for the CDR3: TGTGCCAGCAGCTTAGAGACAGGGTACGGATACGAGCAGTACTTC. Encoded protein: CASSLETGYGYEQYF.

V usage is TRBV19 and J usage is TRBJ2-1; weak D call: TRBD2 (6 bases). Germline CDR1 is LNHDA and CDR2 is SQIVND (reference sequence). Trimming took 4 bases from V and 5 from J, leaving 24 bases between them. This CDR3 contains 18 residues. CDR3 coding DNA: TGTGCCAGTAGTACTCCCCCCCCACGACTAGAAATCAACAATGAGCAGTTCTTC. It specifies CASSTPPPRLEINNEQFF.

The chain joins TRBV10-3 to TRBJ2-5, with D uncertain. This CDR3 is built from 13 residues. V shed 8 bases and J shed 4 bases, with 14 bases lying between them. Germline CDR1 reads ENHRY; CDR2 reads SYGVKD. The CDR3, as DNA: TGTGCCATCCGGCCCGCCGGCGGAGAGACCCAGTACTTC. Its translation: CAIRPAGGETQYF.

V and J are TRBV19 and TRBJ2-1, with 9 bases lining up with TRBD1. This CDR3 is 15 amino acids long. Germline assignment: CDR1 LNHDA and CDR2 SQIVND (reference sequence). The V and J ends lost 5 bases and 4 bases, in that order; junction bases with no gene match: 6. CDR3 residues: CASSLPGQGYNEQFF. The CDR3 coding sequence is TGTGCCAGTAGTCTTCCGGGACAGGGATACAATGAGCAGTTCTTC.

This chain uses TRBV6-5 with TRBJ1-2, with D possibly being TRBD1 (5 bases). This CDR3 contains 14 residues. V shed 0 bases and J shed 6 bases, with 11 bases lying between them. Germline lookup yields CDR1 MNHEY and CDR2 SVGAGI. The CDR3 DNA reads as TGTGCCAGCAGTTACTCAGGGGCGGGAGATGGCTACACCTTC. Residues: CASSYSGAGDGYTF.